The T cell receptor beta chain under discussion was sequenced for a study of CD4 T cells in relation to SARS-CoV-2 and coronaviruses. Overall study context: After approximately 10 days of antigen culture, PBMC TCR beta CDR3s were sequenced.

Remarks on this clone: Its specificity is not known.

Unexposed donor CD4+ T cells date from 2011-2018, before the COVID-19 pandemic. After ten to eleven days of culture, CD4+ T cells were isolated. Unexposed-donor CD4+ T cells were probed with SARS-CoV-2 S/N and four cold-coronavirus spikes, cells permitting. About 2 million PBMCs per well were cultured with around 9.9 IU/ml IL-2. Cultures received half-medium IL-2 refreshes on days 3 and 7. The CDR3 sequence is 13 residues long. Per germline, CDR1 MNHEY and CDR2 SMNVEV (reference sequence). V gave up 4 bases and J gave up 5 bases, with 11 bases separating them. Here immunoSEQ multiplex PCR was the method, and the copy in TCRdb shows in-frame clones only, minus some. The sample has around 25,000 clones, roughly 70% seen once; the top ten hold roughly 18%.

The rearrangement joins TRBV27 to TRBJ2-5, with D tentatively TRBD1 (5 bases). This sequence was found in a human donor in good health. Sequenced: CD4+ T cells from PBMCs, cultured in vitro. The CDR3 reads CASSSQGQETQYF. The CDR3, as DNA: TGTGCCAGCAGTTCCCAGGGTCAGGAGACCCAGTACTTC.